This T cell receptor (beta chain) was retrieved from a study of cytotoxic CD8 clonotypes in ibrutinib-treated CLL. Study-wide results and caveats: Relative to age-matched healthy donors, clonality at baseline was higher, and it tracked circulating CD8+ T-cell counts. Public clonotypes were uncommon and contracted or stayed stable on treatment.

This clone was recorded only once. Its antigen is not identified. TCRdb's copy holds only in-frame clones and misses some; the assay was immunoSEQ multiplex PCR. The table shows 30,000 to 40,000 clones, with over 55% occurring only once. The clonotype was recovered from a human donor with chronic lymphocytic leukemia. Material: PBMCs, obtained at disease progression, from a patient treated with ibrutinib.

The CDR3 spells CASSYQTGLGSTEAFF. DNA of the CDR3: TGTGCCAGCAGCTACCAAACCGGACTCGGTTCCACTGAAGCTTTCTTT. This sequence joins TRBV11-2 and TRBJ1-1; D is unclear. Trimming removed 4 bases from V and 4 bases from J, with 19 bases in between. The germline gives CDR1 SGHAT, CDR2 FQNNGV. The CDR3 runs 16 residues.